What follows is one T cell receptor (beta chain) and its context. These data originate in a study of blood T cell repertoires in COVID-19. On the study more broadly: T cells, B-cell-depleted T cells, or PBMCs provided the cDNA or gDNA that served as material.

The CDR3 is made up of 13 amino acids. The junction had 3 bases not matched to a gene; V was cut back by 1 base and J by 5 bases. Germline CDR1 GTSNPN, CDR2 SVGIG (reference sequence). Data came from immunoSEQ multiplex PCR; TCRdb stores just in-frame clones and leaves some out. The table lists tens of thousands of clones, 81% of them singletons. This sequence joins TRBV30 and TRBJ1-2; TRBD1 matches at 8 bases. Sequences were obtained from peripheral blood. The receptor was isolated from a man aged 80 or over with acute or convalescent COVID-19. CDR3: CAWSGTGTYGYTF. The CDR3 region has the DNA TGTGCCTGGAGTGGGACAGGGACTTATGGCTACACCTTC. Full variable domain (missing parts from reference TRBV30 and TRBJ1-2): SQTIHQWPATLVQPVGSPLSLECTVEGTSNPNLYWYRQAAGRGLQLLFYSVGIGQISSEVPQNLSASRPQDRQFILSSKKLLLSDSGFYLCAWSGTGTYGYTFGSGTRLTVV.